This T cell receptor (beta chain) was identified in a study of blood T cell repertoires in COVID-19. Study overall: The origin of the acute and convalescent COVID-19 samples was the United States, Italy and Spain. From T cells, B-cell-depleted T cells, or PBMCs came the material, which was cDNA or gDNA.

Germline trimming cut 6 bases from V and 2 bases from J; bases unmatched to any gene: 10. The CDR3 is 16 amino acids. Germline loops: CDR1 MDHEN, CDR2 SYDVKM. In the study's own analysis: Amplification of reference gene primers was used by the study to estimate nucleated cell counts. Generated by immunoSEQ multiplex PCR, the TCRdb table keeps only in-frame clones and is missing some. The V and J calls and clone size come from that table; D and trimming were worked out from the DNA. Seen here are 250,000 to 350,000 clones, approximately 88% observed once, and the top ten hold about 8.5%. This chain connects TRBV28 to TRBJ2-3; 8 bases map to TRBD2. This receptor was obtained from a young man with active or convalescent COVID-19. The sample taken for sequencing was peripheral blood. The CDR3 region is CASRLASGGLTDTQYF. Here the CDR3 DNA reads TGTGCCAGCAGATTGGCAAGCGGGGGCCTCACAGATACGCAGTATTTT.